This T cell receptor (beta chain) came from a study of CXCR3-negative and CXCR3-positive naive CD8 T cells. All TRB cDNA libraries came from 5' RACE performed with UMI labels. TCRdb reworked the 5' RACE reads into one entry per CDR3 protein, no DNA. The sample holds roughly 70,000 distinct CDR3 sequences. This CDR3 spans 13 amino acids. Germline V lookup: CDR1 DFQATT, CDR2 SNEGSKA (reference sequence). CD45RO-CCR7+CD27+CD95- was the phenotype of naive CD8+ T cells. This TCR was sampled from a human donor in good health. Some clones in this sample may be carry-over from other donors' samples. The sample comprised naive CXCR3- CD8+ T cells from blood. Subset: CD45RO-CCR7+CD27+CD95- naive CD8+ T cells lacking CXCR3 (TNR3-). This chain joins TRBV20-1 and TRBJ2-7. The CDR3 loop reads CSARDRSLPEEYF.